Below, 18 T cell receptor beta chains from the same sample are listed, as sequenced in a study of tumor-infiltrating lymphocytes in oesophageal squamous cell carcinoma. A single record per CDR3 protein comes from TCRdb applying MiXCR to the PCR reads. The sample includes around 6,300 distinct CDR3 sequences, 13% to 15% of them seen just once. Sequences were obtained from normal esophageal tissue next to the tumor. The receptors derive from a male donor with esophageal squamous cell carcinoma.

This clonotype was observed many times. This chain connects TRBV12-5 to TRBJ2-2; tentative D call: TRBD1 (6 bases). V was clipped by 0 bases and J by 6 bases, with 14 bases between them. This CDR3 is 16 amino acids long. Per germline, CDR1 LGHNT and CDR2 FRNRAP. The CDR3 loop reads CASGLVAGVGSGELFF. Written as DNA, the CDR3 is TGTGCTAGTGGTTTGGTGGCAGGGGTTGGTTCCGGGGAGCTGTTTTTT.

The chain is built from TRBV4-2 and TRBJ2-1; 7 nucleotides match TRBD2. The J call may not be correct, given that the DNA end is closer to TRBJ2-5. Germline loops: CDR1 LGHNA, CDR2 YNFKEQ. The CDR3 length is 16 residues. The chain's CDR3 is CASSQDSSGPVETQYF. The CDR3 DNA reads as TGTGCCAGCAGCCAAGACTCTAGCGGACCTGTGGAGACCCAGTACTTC.

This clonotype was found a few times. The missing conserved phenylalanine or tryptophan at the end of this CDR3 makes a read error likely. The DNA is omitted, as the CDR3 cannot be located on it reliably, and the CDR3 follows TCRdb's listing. The CDR3 sequence: CASSEQGSVGMGPA. The gene calls are TRBV25-1 and TRBJ2-7; the D segment call TRBD1 is taken from the table without a DNA check. Germline values: CDR1 MGHDK, CDR2 SYGVNS. The CDR3 is 14 amino acids long, termini counted.

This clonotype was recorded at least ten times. DNA for the CDR3: TGTGCCAGCAGCTTGGCGGCAGCCTCCTACGAGCAGTACTTC. Encoded protein: CASSLAAASYEQYF. This chain uses TRBV5-5 with TRBJ2-7; D is ambiguous. The CDR3 length is 14 residues. V was shortened by 0 bases and J by 0 bases, with 7 bases between the two germline ends. Looked up from germline, CDR1 is SGHKS and CDR2 is YYEKEE (reference sequence).

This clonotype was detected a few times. CDR3 loop: CASSLRVSQGGNTEAFF. CDR3 DNA: TGTGCCAGCAGCTTACGCGTCTCACAGGGGGGAAACACTGAAGCTTTCTTT. The chain uses TRBV11-2 and TRBJ1-1; 8 bases map to TRBD1. The CDR3 loop spans 17 amino acids. CDR1 and CDR2 (germline): SGHAT, FQNNGV. V dropped 2 bases and J dropped 2; count of bases not matched to a gene: 10.

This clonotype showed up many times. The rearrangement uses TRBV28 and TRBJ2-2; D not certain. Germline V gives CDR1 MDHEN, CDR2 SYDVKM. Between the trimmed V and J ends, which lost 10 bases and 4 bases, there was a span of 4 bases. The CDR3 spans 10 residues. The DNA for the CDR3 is TGTGCCACTAGCACCGGGGAGCTGTTTTTT. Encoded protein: CATSTGELFF.

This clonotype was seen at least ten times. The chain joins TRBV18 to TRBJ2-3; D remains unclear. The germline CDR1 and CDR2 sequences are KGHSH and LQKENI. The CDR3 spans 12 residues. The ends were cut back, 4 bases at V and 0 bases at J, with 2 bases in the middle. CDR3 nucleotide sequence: TGTGCCAGCTCACTCAGCACAGATACGCAGTATTTT. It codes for CASSLSTDTQYF.

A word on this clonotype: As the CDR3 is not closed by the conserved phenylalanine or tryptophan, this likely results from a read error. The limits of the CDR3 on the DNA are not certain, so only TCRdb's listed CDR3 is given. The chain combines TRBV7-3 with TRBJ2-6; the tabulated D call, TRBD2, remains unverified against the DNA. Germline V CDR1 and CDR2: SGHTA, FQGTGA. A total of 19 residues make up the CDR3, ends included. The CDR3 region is CASSLIALRAGPNEQFFGV.

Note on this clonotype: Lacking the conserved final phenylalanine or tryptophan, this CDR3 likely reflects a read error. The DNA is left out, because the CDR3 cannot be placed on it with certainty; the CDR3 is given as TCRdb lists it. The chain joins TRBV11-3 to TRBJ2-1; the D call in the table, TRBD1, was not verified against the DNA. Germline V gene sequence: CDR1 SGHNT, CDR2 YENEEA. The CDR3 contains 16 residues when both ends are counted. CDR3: CASSWDSNNYGYTFGS.

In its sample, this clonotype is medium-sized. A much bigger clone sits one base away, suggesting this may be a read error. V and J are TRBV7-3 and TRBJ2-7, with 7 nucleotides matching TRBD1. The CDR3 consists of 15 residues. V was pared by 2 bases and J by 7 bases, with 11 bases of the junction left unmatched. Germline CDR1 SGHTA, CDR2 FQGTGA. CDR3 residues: CASSLGATGDGEQYF. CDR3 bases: TGTGCCAGCAGCTTAGGGGCCACAGGGGACGGGGAGCAGTACTTC. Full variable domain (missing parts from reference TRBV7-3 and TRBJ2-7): GAGVSQTPSNKVTEKGKYVELRCDPISGHTALYWYRQSLGQGPEFLIYFQGTGAADDSGLPNDRFFAVRPEGSVSTLKIQRTERGDSAVYLCASSLGATGDGEQYFGPGTRLTVT.

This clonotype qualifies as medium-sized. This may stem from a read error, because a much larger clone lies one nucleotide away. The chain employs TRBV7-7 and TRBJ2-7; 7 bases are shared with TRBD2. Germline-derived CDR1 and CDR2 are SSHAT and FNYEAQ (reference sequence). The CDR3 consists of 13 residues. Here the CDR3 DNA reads TGTGCTAGCAGCACCAGCGGGGTGAATGAGCAGTACTTC. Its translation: CASSTSGVNEQYF.

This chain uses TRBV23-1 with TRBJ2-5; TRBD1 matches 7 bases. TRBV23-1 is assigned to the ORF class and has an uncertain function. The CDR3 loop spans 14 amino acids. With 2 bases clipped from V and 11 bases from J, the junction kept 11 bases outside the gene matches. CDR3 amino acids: CASSQPETGNEQYF. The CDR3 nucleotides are TGCGCCAGCAGTCAACCTGAGACAGGGAATGAGCAGTACTTC.

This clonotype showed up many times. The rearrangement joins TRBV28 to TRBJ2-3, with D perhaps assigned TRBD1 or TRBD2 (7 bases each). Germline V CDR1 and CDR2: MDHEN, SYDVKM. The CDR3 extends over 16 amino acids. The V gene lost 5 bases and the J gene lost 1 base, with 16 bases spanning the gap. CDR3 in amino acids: CASSTTGEGGTDTQYF. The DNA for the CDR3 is TGTGCCAGCAGTACCACAGGGGAGGGCGGCACAGATACGCAGTATTTT.

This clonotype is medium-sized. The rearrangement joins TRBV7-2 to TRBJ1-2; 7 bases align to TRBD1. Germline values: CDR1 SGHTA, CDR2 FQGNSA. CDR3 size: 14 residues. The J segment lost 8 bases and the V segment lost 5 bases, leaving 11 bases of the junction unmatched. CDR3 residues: CASSTTGAMGGYTF. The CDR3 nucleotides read TGTGCCAGCAGCACTACAGGGGCCATGGGGGGCTACACCTTC.

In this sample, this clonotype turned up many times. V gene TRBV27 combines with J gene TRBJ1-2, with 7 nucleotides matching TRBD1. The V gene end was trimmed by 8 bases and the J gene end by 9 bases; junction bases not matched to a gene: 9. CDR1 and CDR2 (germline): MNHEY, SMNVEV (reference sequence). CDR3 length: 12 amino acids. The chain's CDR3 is CASGNRGLRYTF. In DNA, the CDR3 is TGTGCCAGCGGAAACAGGGGCCTACGCTACACCTTC.

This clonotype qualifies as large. The CDR3 sequence is CASSLGTGLRNEQFF. The CDR3 DNA follows: TGTGCCAGCAGCCTAGGGACAGGTCTGCGCAATGAGCAGTTCTTC. The chain couples TRBV7-3 to TRBJ2-1; 8 positions agree with TRBD1. Germline V lookup: CDR1 SGHTA, CDR2 FQGTGA. CDR3 length: 15 amino acids. V was clipped by 5 bases and J by 6 bases; unmatched bases: 9.

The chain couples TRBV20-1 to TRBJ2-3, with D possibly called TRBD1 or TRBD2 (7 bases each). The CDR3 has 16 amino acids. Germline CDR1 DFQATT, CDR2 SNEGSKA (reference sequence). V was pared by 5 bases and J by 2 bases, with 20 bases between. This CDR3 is CSAGVGGGGFTDTQYF. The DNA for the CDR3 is TGCAGTGCTGGGGTAGGGGGCGGGGGATTCACAGATACGCAGTATTTT.

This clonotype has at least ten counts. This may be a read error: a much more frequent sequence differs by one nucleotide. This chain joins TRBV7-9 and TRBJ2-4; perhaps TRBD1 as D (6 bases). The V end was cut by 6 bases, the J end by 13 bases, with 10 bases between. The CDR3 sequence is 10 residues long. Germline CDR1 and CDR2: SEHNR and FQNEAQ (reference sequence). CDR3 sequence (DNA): TGTGCCAGCAGACAGGGTGAGCAGTACTTC. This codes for CASRQGEQYF.